The clone carrying this T cell receptor (beta chain) has just one count. The data are from a study of PD-L1 blockade in urothelial cancer. Study-wide background: Atezolizumab therapy began for patients around 2014, dosed at 1,200 mg intravenously every 3 weeks. Analyses were performed on blood at 3 weeks after treatment start (the second dose) and at 6 weeks. There were a median of around 140,000 T cells in blood samples.

Time point meaning: peripheral blood 6 weeks after treatment start. Enrolled patients showed locally advanced or metastatic urothelial carcinoma. Repertoires were generated with immunoSEQ multiplex PCR, while TCRdb's copy carries only in-frame clones and drops some. The sample carries about 51,000 clones, about 88% recorded once. V lost 1 base, J lost 6 bases, and 15 bases lay in between. This CDR3 region has 15 residues. The germline gives CDR1 SGHDT, CDR2 YYEEEE. This sequence joins TRBV5-6 and TRBJ2-3; unclear D gene. This TCR was recovered from a man aged 55 to 70 with urothelial cancer. The sample here was PBMCs, taken around atezolizumab (anti-PD-L1) treatment. This CDR3 is CASSLPNSIRDTQYF. The CDR3 DNA is TGTGCCAGCAGCTTGCCAAACAGTATCAGGGATACGCAGTATTTT.